Listed below are T cell receptor beta chains from one sample, sequenced in a study of PD-1 blockade in classical Hodgkin lymphoma. The repertoire was sequenced with immunoSEQ multiplex PCR; TCRdb's copy has only in-frame clones and lacks some. The data contain about 14,000 clones, more than 75% of them singletons. Here the sequenced sample was peripheral blood mononuclear cells (PBMCs), taken at baseline. The receptors were gathered from a human donor with classical Hodgkin lymphoma. The CDR3 runs from the conserved cysteine through the conserved F or W.

v_call	j_call	cdr3_aa
TRBV7-8	TRBJ1-1	CASSYTGTGAFF
TRBV28	TRBJ1-2	CASSSYTGTGNYGYTF
TRBV29-1	TRBJ1-2	CSVVDGYDYTF
TRBV19	TRBJ2-1	CASSITGIGAYNEQFF
TRBV7-3	TRBJ1-2	CASSFSAGSGYTF
TRBV5-4	TRBJ2-7	CASSLVGGSHEQYF
TRBV28	TRBJ1-5	CASSLFADYSNQPQHF
TRBV6-5	TRBJ1-1	CASSYSRGLRTEAFF
TRBV9	TRBJ2-3	CASSVDAGADTQYF
TRBV30	TRBJ2-3	CAWSWAGTDTQYF
TRBV5-1	TRBJ2-1	CASRGEGNEQFF
TRBV5-1	TRBJ1-1	CASSLASGGNTEAFF
TRBV11-3	TRBJ1-1	CASSLAWPGYEAFF
TRBV19	TRBJ1-1	CASSMISGYTEAFF
TRBV4-1	TRBJ1-5	CASSQVRQGKQPQHF
TRBV7-3	TRBJ2-4	CASSLYPGASGGLSKNIQYF
TRBV28	TRBJ1-5	CASSLWMGQTRNQPQHF
TRBV30	TRBJ1-2	CAWSLGEGYYGYTF
TRBV2	TRBJ2-5	CASRQGLAGVQETQYF
TRBV13	TRBJ2-7	CASSLAGTAYEQYF
TRBV5-1	TRBJ1-1	CASSLRRDRNTEAFF
TRBV28	TRBJ2-1	CASRIQGARGEQFF
TRBV2	TRBJ1-2	CASTSPEDYTF
TRBV28	TRBJ2-2	CASSSPGEGVGELFF
TRBV7-3	TRBJ2-3	CASSRGWTDTQYF
TRBV12-5	TRBJ2-1	CASGLDPGSGLNEQFF
TRBV27	TRBJ1-2	CASSSLGTGGYGYTF
TRBV6-5	TRBJ2-7	CASREGSSYEQYF
TRBV5-4	TRBJ1-5	CASSFGGLSNQPQHF
TRBV27	TRBJ1-1	CASKGALRTEAFF
TRBV29-1	TRBJ2-3	CSAPWTGRSTDTQYF
TRBV11-2	TRBJ2-5	CASSFRPRGVQETQYF
TRBV7-9	TRBJ2-1	CASSLGNEQFF
TRBV2	TRBJ1-5	CASSEMKRDQPQHF
TRBV6-1	TRBJ2-3	CASSENGGGGSTDTQYF
TRBV19	TRBJ1-2	CASSRFEVGHYGYTF
TRBV10-3	TRBJ2-7	CAISEAGTGTYEQYF
TRBV5-1	TRBJ2-1	CASSLPRGSGEQFF
TRBV6-4	TRBJ1-1	CASSALQGSTEAFF
TRBV10-3	TRBJ1-4	CAITPGQGEKLFF
TRBV7-9	TRBJ2-7	CASSLGNGEQYF
TRBV30	TRBJ1-5	CAWSGVDQPQHF
TRBV2	TRBJ1-5	CASSDNQPQHF
TRBV5-1	TRBJ2-5	CASSPGTRGSQYF
TRBV9	TRBJ1-1	CASSVGESFEAFF
TRBV19	TRBJ1-1	CASSLERSGTEAFF
TRBV18	TRBJ2-3	CASSPASRTQYF
TRBV19	TRBJ2-2	CASNYSPTGELFF
TRBV6-5	TRBJ2-7	CASRRTPTYEQYF
TRBV7-3	TRBJ2-2	CASALAGPNTGELFF
TRBV30	TRBJ2-7	CAWSGGSTGLAGGSSYEQYF
TRBV6-1	TRBJ1-2	CASSATGHGYTF
TRBV19	TRBJ1-6	CASSIKYNNSPLHF
TRBV10-3	TRBJ1-2	CAISESRGSNYGYTF
TRBV25-1	TRBJ1-2	CASSETAGGWSYGYTF
TRBV2	TRBJ2-7	CASSLDRSYEQYF
TRBV6-5	TRBJ1-2	CASSYSTGGYGYTF
TRBV21-1	TRBJ2-7	CASSPPGRNYEQYF
TRBV11-2	TRBJ1-2	CASSTREGYGYTF
TRBV29-1	TRBJ2-7	CSVGGGRSGSYEQYF